These 15 T cell receptor beta chains were sequenced from one sample in a study of sequential checkpoint blockade in melanoma. Described treatment: randomized to nivolumab then ipilimumab (arm A) or the reverse (arm B). Produced via immunoSEQ multiplex PCR; TCRdb's table is partial and in-frame only. The sample has about 17,000 clones, under 75% seen once; the top ten hold approximately 19%. Here the sequenced sample was CD8+ T cells sorted from blood (inferred from file names), taken from a patient given nivolumab and ipilimumab in sequence. Receptors originate from a human donor with melanoma.

A remark on this clone: The sample has other DNA sequences that encode this CDR3 too. The rearrangement joins TRBV5-4 to TRBJ2-7, with no clear D. Trimming shortened V by 1 base and J by 4 bases, and 18 bases separated the two germline ends. The CDR3 sequence is 16 residues long. The germline V gene has CDR1 SGHNT and CDR2 YYREEE (reference sequence). The CDR3 DNA reads as TGTGCCAGCAGCTTGATACTCTTCCCGGTTGGTTACGAGCAGTACTTC. It yields the protein CASSLILFPVGYEQYF. The variable domain in full, with the rest retrieved from reference TRBV5-4 and TRBJ2-7, is ETGVTQSPTHLIKTRGQQVTLRCSSQSGHNTVSWYQQALGQGPQFIFQYYREEENGRGNFPPRFSGLQFPNYSSELNVNALELDDSALYLCASSLILFPVGYEQYFGPGTRLTVT.

The DNA of the CDR3 is TGTGCCAGCAGCTTGGGTGGGAGAGGCCCAGATACGCAGTATTTT. It is translated as CASSLGGRGPDTQYF. The chain couples TRBV5-4 to TRBJ2-3, with TRBD2 as a possible D gene (5 bases). Germline V gives CDR1 SGHNT, CDR2 YYREEE (reference sequence). The length of the CDR3 is 15 residues. The germline V and J ends were trimmed by 0 bases and 4 bases, with 12 bases remaining between them.

The V gene is TRBV8-2, the J gene TRBJ2-6; the table's D call TRBD1 went unverified against the DNA. TRBV8-2 is recorded as a pseudogene. CDR3 size: 17 residues. The CDR3 here is CGNPHKITQSRANVLTF. CDR3 coding DNA: TGTGGCAATCCGCACAAGATAACACAAAGTCGGGCCAACGTCCTGACTTTC.

This clone was seen just once. This sequence joins TRBV5-5 and TRBJ1-2, with D perhaps TRBD1 (5 bases). Per germline, CDR1 SGHKS and CDR2 YYEKEE (reference sequence). This CDR3 spans 13 amino acids. The V end lost 0 bases, the J end lost 4 bases, and 7 bases lay between the germline ends. The CDR3 coding sequence is TGTGCCAGCAGCTTGGCGACAGTCTATGGCTACACCTTC. Translated: CASSLATVYGYTF.

Only one count was recorded for this clone. V gene TRBV7-6 combines with J gene TRBJ2-1; D is possibly TRBD2 (6 bases). The CDR3 spans 13 residues. V lost 1 base to trimming and J lost 6 bases, with 7 bases between them. Germline V gene data show CDR1 as SGHVS and CDR2 as FNYEAQ. This CDR3 reads CASSLEGGNEQFF. CDR3 DNA sequence: TGTGCCAGCAGCTTAGAGGGAGGCAATGAGCAGTTCTTC.

This clone was counted between two and nine times. The V call is TRBV5-8, the J call TRBJ1-1, with 7 nucleotides matching TRBD1. The CDR3 runs to 15 residues. Germline V CDR1 and CDR2: SGHTS, YDEGEE. V shed 3 bases, J shed 5 bases, and the junction held 10 bases outside the gene matches. The CDR3: CASSWGGTVRTEAFF. CDR3 in DNA: TGTGCCAGCAGCTGGGGCGGGACAGTACGGACTGAAGCTTTCTTT. The variable domain in full, completed from reference TRBV5-8 and TRBJ1-1, reads EAGVTQSPTHLIKTRGQQATLRCSPISGHTSVYWYQQALGLGLQFLLWYDEGEERNRGNFPPRFSGRQFPNYSSELNVNALELEDSALYLCASSWGGTVRTEAFFGQGTRLTVV.

The chain carries TRBV5-8 and TRBJ1-2; D may be TRBD1 (6 bases). V gave up 7 bases and J gave up 7 bases, with 14 bases separating them. This CDR3 is 12 amino acids long. The V gene's germline CDR1 is SGHTS and CDR2 YDEGEE. The CDR3: CASAGQLFGYTF. CDR3 nucleotides: TGTGCCAGCGCTGGACAGCTTTTTGGCTACACCTTC.

V and J are TRBV11-2 and TRBJ2-1; 8 nucleotides agree with TRBD1. Germline values: CDR1 SGHAT, CDR2 FQNNGV. This CDR3 is built from 18 residues. Germline trimming cut 5 bases from V and 4 bases from J; bases unmatched to any gene: 16. The CDR3 here is CASSPEDRVRALYNEQFF. In DNA, the CDR3 is TGTGCCAGCAGCCCTGAGGACAGGGTCCGGGCCCTTTACAATGAGCAGTTCTTC.

The chain couples TRBV7-2 to TRBJ2-7; 10 positions match TRBD2. CDR3 length equals 15 residues. Trimming removed 3 bases from V and 2 bases from J; junction bases left unmatched: 4. Germline CDR1 reads SGHTA; CDR2 reads FQGNSA. The CDR3 DNA reads TGTGCCAGCAGCTTCACTAGCGGGGCCACCTACGAGCAGTACTTC. The encoded protein is CASSFTSGATYEQYF.

This clone is a singleton in its sample. This sequence joins TRBV4-3 and TRBJ2-2, with TRBD1 matching 9 bases. Germline trimming cut 0 bases from V and 5 bases from J; bases unmatched to any gene: 4. The CDR3 runs to 16 residues. The germline gives CDR1 LGHNA, CDR2 YSLEER. The CDR3 spells CASSQDWTGVTGELFF. DNA for the CDR3: TGCGCCAGCAGCCAAGATTGGACAGGGGTTACCGGGGAGCTGTTTTTT.

The genes are TRBV4-3 and TRBJ2-2, with TRBD1 as a possible D gene (5 bases). CDR1 and CDR2 from the germline V gene are LGHNA and YSLEER. The CDR3 extends over 14 amino acids. Trimming took off 1 base at V and 6 bases at J, with 9 bases between the two ends. In DNA form, the CDR3 reads TGCGCCAGCAGCCAAGGTTCAGGGTCCGGGGAGCTGTTTTTT. It specifies CASSQGSGSGELFF.

The J gene is TRBJ2-1, the V gene TRBV27, with TRBD1 identical over 7 bases. V shed 2 bases and J 3 bases; nucleotides not matched to a gene: 7. CDR3 length: 16 residues. Germline CDR1 and CDR2: MNHEY and SMNVEV (reference sequence). Written as DNA, the CDR3 is TGTGCCAGCAGTTTAAGATCGGACAGGCTCTACAATGAGCAGTTCTTC. It is translated as CASSLRSDRLYNEQFF.

The gene calls are TRBV28 and TRBJ1-2; TRBD1 agrees at 7 bases. Trimming at V came to 7 bases and at J to 4 bases, leaving 0 bases not matched to a gene. Germline-derived CDR1 and CDR2 are MDHEN and SYDVKM. CDR3 length equals 11 residues. The CDR3 sequence: CASNRGYGYTF. In DNA, the CDR3 is TGTGCCAGCAACAGGGGCTATGGCTACACCTTC.

This clone was detected a few times. The rearrangement joins TRBV7-6 to TRBJ2-7; TRBD1 might be the D (6 bases). The CDR3 extends over 13 amino acids. Trimming left V 4 bases short and J 6 bases short, with 13 bases between. Germline V gene data show CDR1 as SGHVS and CDR2 as FNYEAQ. In nucleotides, the CDR3 is TGTGCCAGCAGCTGGACAGTTCCCGGCGAGCAGTACTTC. This translates into CASSWTVPGEQYF.

The J gene is TRBJ1-5, the V gene TRBV2, with a tentative D call TRBD1 (5 bases). Germline CDR1 reads SNHLY; CDR2 reads FYNNEI. Trimming shortened V by 7 bases and J by 5 bases, and 12 bases separated the two germline ends. The CDR3 totals 13 residues. The CDR3 DNA is TGTGCCAGCAAATCCGAGACAGATCAGCCCCAGCATTTT. Amino acids: CASKSETDQPQHF.